This entry concerns a single T cell receptor (beta chain). No antigen is known for it. This record belongs to a study of OX40 agonist ivuxolimab in advanced cancers. Study-level information: Treatment of patients was with ivuxolimab, an agonistic anti-OX40 (CD134) antibody.

Regarding the study as a whole: CD8+ T cells showed, on average, more clonal expansion than CD4+ cells. Dosing at 0.1 to 3.0 mg/kg was accompanied by clonal expansion of CD4+ and CD8+ blood T cells by week 6.

Profiling relied on immunoSEQ multiplex PCR, and the TCRdb table lists in-frame clones only, not all of them. Seen here are under 35,000 clones, 84% observed once, and the top ten hold around 21%. This CDR3 has 13 residues. Germline CDR1 MDHEN, CDR2 SYDVKM. V was pared by 6 bases and J by 0 bases, with 6 bases between. This specimen was CD4+ or CD8+ T cells sorted from blood, taken in a trial of the OX40 agonist ivuxolimab. V is TRBV28 and J is TRBJ1-5; D uncertain. The clonotype was recovered from an adult with an advanced solid tumor such as melanoma, head and neck, liver or kidney cancer. DNA for the CDR3: TGTGCCAGCAGGGGCGATAGCAATCAGCCCCAGCATTTT. This codes for CASRGDSNQPQHF.